The 14 T cell receptor beta chains below were found in one sample sequenced in a study of cytomegalovirus exposure and HLA in healthy donors. The PCR had 60 Vbeta and 13 Jbeta primers. Some clones are missing from TCRdb's copy, which holds only in-frame ones; the method was immunoSEQ multiplex PCR. The sample contains 80,000 to 130,000 clones, 70% to 85% of which appear only once. Sequencing used PBMCs. All receptors derive from a woman between 18 and 29 years old in good health and CMV-seronegative.

This clone was seen only once. The rearrangement uses TRBV6-9 and TRBJ2-7; maybe TRBD1 (5 bases). Germline CDR1 reads MNHGY; CDR2 reads SVAAGI. The CDR3 extends over 16 amino acids. V lost 1 base, J lost 6 bases, and 19 bases lay in between. The CDR3 here is CASSYFPTTDSAEQYF. The CDR3 DNA sequence: TGTGCCAGCAGTTATTTTCCCACGACTGACAGTGCCGAGCAGTACTTC.

There are a few counts of this clone. V gene TRBV28 combines with J gene TRBJ2-7; TRBD2 matches 8 bases. The CDR3 consists of 15 residues. CDR1 and CDR2 (germline): MDHEN, SYDVKM. V shed 6 bases, J shed 1 base, and the junction held 8 bases outside the gene matches. CDR3 coding DNA: TGTGCCAGCAGCTACTATAGCGGGGAGTCCTACGAGCAGTACTTC. Amino acids: CASSYYSGESYEQYF. Complete variable domain (other parts from reference TRBV28 and TRBJ2-7): DVKVTQSSRYLVKRTGEKVFLECVQDMDHENMFWYRQDPGLGLRLIYFSYDVKMKEKGDIPEGYSVSREKKERFSLILESASTNQTSMYLCASSYYSGESYEQYFGPGTRLTVT.

V is TRBV4-3 and J is TRBJ1-4, with a weak D call TRBD1 (5 bases). CDR3 length: 17 amino acids. Germline CDR1 reads LGHNA; CDR2 reads YSLEER. The germline V and J ends were trimmed by 0 bases and 5 bases, with 16 bases remaining between them. The CDR3 region is CASSQDRGGWVNEKLFF. The CDR3 DNA reads as TGCGCCAGCAGCCAAGATCGGGGGGGGTGGGTCAATGAAAAACTGTTTTTT.

The gene calls are TRBV7-9 and TRBJ2-6; D not certain. V lost 2 bases and J 4 bases, leaving 9 bases between the germline ends. Germline values: CDR1 SEHNR, CDR2 FQNEAQ (reference sequence). The CDR3 length is 15 residues. CDR3 protein: CASSLSGGGANVLTF. DNA for the CDR3: TGTGCCAGCAGCTTAAGTGGCGGAGGGGCCAACGTCCTGACTTTC.

V is TRBV27 and J is TRBJ1-2, with D unresolved. CDR1 and CDR2 from the germline V gene are MNHEY and SMNVEV (reference sequence). The length of the CDR3 is 14 residues. Trimming cost V 7 bases and J 1 base, with 13 bases left between them. CDR3 amino acids: CASKPGINNYGYTF. In DNA form, the CDR3 reads TGTGCCAGCAAGCCGGGGATTAATAACTATGGCTACACCTTC.

The CDR3 region is CASTLPTGYNEQFF. In DNA, the CDR3 is TGTGCCAGCACCCTCCCGACGGGCTACAATGAGCAGTTCTTC. The chain carries TRBV7-9 and TRBJ2-1; D gene ambiguous. The CDR3 sequence is 14 residues long. Germline lookup yields CDR1 SEHNR and CDR2 FQNEAQ (reference sequence). With 7 bases removed from V and 3 bases from J, the gap between germline ends came to 13 bases. The full variable domain, in which reference TRBV7-9 and TRBJ2-1 provide the parts outside the CDR3, is DTGVSQNPRHKITKRGQNVTFRCDPISEHNRLYWYRQTLGQGPEFLTYFQNEAQLEKSRLLSDRFSAERPKGSFSTLEIQRTEQGDSAMYLCASTLPTGYNEQFFGPGTRLTVL.

The chain links TRBV7-3 to TRBJ2-1, with 9 bases aligning to TRBD2. Germline V gene data show CDR1 as SGHTA and CDR2 as FQGTGA. This CDR3 is built from 15 residues. V lost 6 bases and J lost 10; bases outside the gene matches: 13. The CDR3, as DNA: TGTGCCAGCAGTCGGCTAGCGGGGTCCTCGGGAGAGCAGTTCTTC. It translates to CASSRLAGSSGEQFF.

As DNA, the CDR3 is TGTGCCAGCACTAGAGAAGAGACCCAGTACTTC. It is translated as CASTREETQYF. The chain joins TRBV28 to TRBJ2-5, with D unclear. CDR3 length: 11 residues. V was clipped by 7 bases and J by 3 bases, with 6 bases between them. Germline V CDR1 and CDR2: MDHEN, SYDVKM.

In this sample, this clone turned up once. CDR3 in amino acids: CASSEVGRANYGYTF. In DNA, the CDR3 is TGTGCCAGCAGTGAAGTCGGTAGAGCTAACTATGGCTACACCTTC. The genes are TRBV6-1 and TRBJ1-2; D is unresolved. Germline assignment: CDR1 MNHNS and CDR2 SASEGT. This CDR3 is built from 15 residues. Trimming cost V 1 base and J 0 bases, with 9 bases left between them.

The rearrangement links TRBV7-2 to TRBJ2-7; TRBD1 matches 8 bases. The length of the CDR3 is 14 residues. Trimming cost V 8 bases and J 3 bases; bases outside gene matches: 9. Germline values: CDR1 SGHTA, CDR2 FQGNSA. In DNA, the CDR3 is TGTGCCAGCGGCCCGGACAGGGAGAACTACGAGCAGTACTTC. The encoded protein is CASGPDRENYEQYF.

This sequence joins TRBV30 and TRBJ1-1; D possibly corresponds to TRBD1 (5 bases). The germline V gene has CDR1 GTSNPN and CDR2 SVGIG (reference sequence). Trimming stripped 3 bases from V and 5 bases from J, with 16 bases between. This CDR3 has 14 amino acids. CDR3 residues: CAWSPGPEGTEAFF. CDR3 nucleotide sequence: TGTGCCTGGAGCCCGGGACCGGAGGGGACTGAAGCTTTCTTT.

This chain links TRBV28 with TRBJ2-5; maybe TRBD2 (5 bases). This CDR3 region has 13 residues. Germline values: CDR1 MDHEN, CDR2 SYDVKM. V lost 11 bases and J 3 bases, leaving 16 bases between the germline ends. In DNA form, the CDR3 reads TGTGCCTCCGGGCCCCCGAGGGAAGAGACCCAGTACTTC. Translation: CASGPPREETQYF.

The V call is TRBV28, the J call TRBJ1-1; 7 bases match TRBD1. This CDR3 region has 14 residues. V was clipped by 5 bases and J by 5 bases; unmatched bases: 8. The germline gives CDR1 MDHEN, CDR2 SYDVKM. Here the CDR3 DNA reads TGTGCCAGCAGTGAGCTTGACAGGGCAACTGAAGCTTTCTTT. Protein product: CASSELDRATEAFF.

The J gene is TRBJ2-3, the V gene TRBV5-1, with a tentative D call TRBD1 (6 bases). CDR3 length: 16 residues. V was trimmed by 4 bases and J by 3 bases, leaving 18 bases between them. Germline V gives CDR1 SGHRS, CDR2 YFSETQ. The CDR3 reads CASSRGNGQRTDTQYF. CDR3 nucleotides: TGCGCCAGCAGCCGTGGAAACGGACAGAGGACAGATACGCAGTATTTT.